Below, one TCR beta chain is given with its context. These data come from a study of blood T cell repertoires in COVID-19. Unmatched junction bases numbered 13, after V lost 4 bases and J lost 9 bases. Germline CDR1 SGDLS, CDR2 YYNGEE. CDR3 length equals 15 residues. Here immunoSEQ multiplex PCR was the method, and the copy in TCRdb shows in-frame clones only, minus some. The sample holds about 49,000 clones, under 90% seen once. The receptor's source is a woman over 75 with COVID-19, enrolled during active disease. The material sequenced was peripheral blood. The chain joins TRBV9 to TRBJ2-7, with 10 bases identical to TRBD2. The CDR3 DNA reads TGTGCCAGCAGCCTAGCGGGAGTCATACCTACGAGGCAGTACTTC. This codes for CASSLAGVIPTRQYF.